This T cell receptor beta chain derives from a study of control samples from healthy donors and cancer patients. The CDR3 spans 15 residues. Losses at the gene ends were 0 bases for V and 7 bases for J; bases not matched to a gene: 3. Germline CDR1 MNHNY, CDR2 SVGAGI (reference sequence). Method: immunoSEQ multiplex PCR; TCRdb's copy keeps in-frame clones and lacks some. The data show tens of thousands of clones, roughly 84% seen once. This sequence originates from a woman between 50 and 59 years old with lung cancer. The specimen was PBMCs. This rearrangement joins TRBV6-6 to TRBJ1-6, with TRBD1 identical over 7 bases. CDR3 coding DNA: TGTGCCAGCAGTTACTCGACAGGGCAAAATTCACCCCTCCACTTT. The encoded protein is CASSYSTGQNSPLHF.